The 20 T cell receptor beta chains in this list originate from one sample, sequenced in a study of T-cell memory formation after mild COVID-19. TCRdb reprocessed the 5' RACE reads with MiXCR, giving one entry per CDR3 protein. The profile shows about 390,000 distinct CDR3 sequences, approximately 21% of them singletons. Sequencing was done on a sample of PBMCs or a T cell subset sorted from them (not recorded which). These receptors all stem from an adult woman who had mild COVID-19 (a few samples of this study predate the infection). Cell type and time point are not known.

This clonotype was recorded a few times. The rearrangement uses TRBV24-1 and TRBJ2-5; 14 nucleotides match TRBD2. This CDR3 spans 16 amino acids. Germline CDR1 and CDR2: KGHDR and SFDVKD. The V gene end was trimmed by 4 bases and the J gene end by 5 bases; junction bases not matched to a gene: 5. The CDR3: CATSDPGLAGAETQYF. In nucleotides, the CDR3 is TGTGCCACCAGTGACCCGGGACTAGCGGGAGCTGAGACCCAGTACTTC.

The sample holds many counts of this clonotype. The rearrangement links TRBV7-9 to TRBJ2-1; 8 bases are shared with TRBD1. Unmatched junction bases numbered 9, after V lost 5 bases and J lost 0 bases. Germline V gene sequence: CDR1 SEHNR, CDR2 FQNEAQ (reference sequence). This CDR3 has 17 amino acids. The CDR3, as DNA: TGTGCCAGCAGCCCCCTTCAGGGGGCCGGCTCCTACAATGAGCAGTTCTTC. Amino acids: CASSPLQGAGSYNEQFF.

This clonotype came up a few times. V gene TRBV4-3 combines with J gene TRBJ2-2; no clear D gene. The germline CDR1 and CDR2 sequences are LGHNA and YSLEER. CDR3 length: 15 amino acids. V lost 2 bases and J lost 1, with 8 bases in between. In DNA, the CDR3 is TGCGCCAGCAGCCAACAGACTGTGAACACCGGGGAGCTGTTTTTT. This sequence encodes CASSQQTVNTGELFF.

This clonotype has a handful of counts. The chain uses TRBV4-1 and TRBJ2-3, with 15 bases matching TRBD2. V was pared by 3 bases and J by 1 base, with 11 bases of the junction left unmatched. Looked up from germline, CDR1 is MGHRA and CDR2 is YSYEKL. The CDR3 has 20 amino acids. CDR3 in amino acids: CASSQPPGLAGGLGTDTQYF. CDR3 nucleotides: TGCGCCAGCAGCCAGCCGCCGGGACTAGCGGGAGGTTTAGGCACAGATACGCAGTATTTT.

The sample holds many counts of this clonotype. The chain is built from TRBV25-1 and TRBJ2-7; possible D gene TRBD2, 6 bases. The germline V and J ends were trimmed by 3 bases and 0 bases, with 9 bases remaining between them. The germline gives CDR1 MGHDK, CDR2 SYGVNS. The length of the CDR3 is 14 residues. The CDR3 nucleotides are TGTGCCAGCAGTGACTCCGGGAGCTCCTACGAGCAGTACTTC. This sequence encodes CASSDSGSSYEQYF.

The J gene is TRBJ2-5, the V gene TRBV5-1; 9 positions match TRBD1. This CDR3 contains 15 residues. The V gene's germline CDR1 is SGHRS and CDR2 YFSETQ. V shed 3 bases and J 5 bases; nucleotides not matched to a gene: 8. The CDR3 nucleotides are TGCGCCAGCAGCTCCACTACAGGGGGCAGGGAGACCCAGTACTTC. The encoded protein is CASSSTTGGRETQYF.

V is TRBV7-2 and J is TRBJ2-7, with D possibly matching TRBD2 (6 bases). CDR3 length: 16 residues. Trimming shortened V by 1 base and J by 2 bases, and 15 bases separated the two germline ends. CDR1 and CDR2 from the germline V gene are SGHTA and FQGNSA. The CDR3 protein is CASSLGSRGRTYEQYF. CDR3 DNA sequence: TGTGCCAGCAGCTTAGGGAGTCGAGGGAGGACCTACGAGCAGTACTTC.

This clonotype was seen more than once but under ten times. The rearrangement uses TRBV5-1 and TRBJ2-6, with 11 bases matching TRBD1. Germline CDR1 is SGHRS and CDR2 is YFSETQ. This CDR3 is built from 18 residues. With V trimmed by 0 bases and J by 1 base, 3 bases remained unmatched. CDR3 in DNA: TGCGCCAGCAGCTTGGACGGGACAGGGGGATCTGGGGCCAACGTCCTGACTTTC. It encodes CASSLDGTGGSGANVLTF. The full variable domain, completed using reference TRBV5-1 and TRBJ2-6, is KAGVTQTPRYLIKTRGQQVTLSCSPISGHRSVSWYQQTPGQGLQFLFEYFSETQRNKGNFPGRFSGRQFSNSRSEMNVSTLELGDSALYLCASSLDGTGGSGANVLTFGAGSRLTVL.

This clonotype was seen more than once but under ten times. The rearrangement links TRBV18 to TRBJ2-5; weak D call: TRBD2 (6 bases). The CDR3 contains 18 residues. The V end was cut by 2 bases, the J end by 2 bases, with 21 bases between. The germline V gene has CDR1 KGHSH and CDR2 LQKENI. CDR3 region: CASSPNRRGLLLQETQYF. Written as DNA, the CDR3 is TGTGCCAGCTCACCAAATCGGCGGGGCCTATTACTACAAGAGACCCAGTACTTC. Full variable domain (missing parts from reference TRBV18 and TRBJ2-5): NAGVMQNPRHLVRRRGQEARLRCSPMKGHSHVYWYRQLPEEGLKFMVYLQKENIIDESGMPKERFSAEFPKEGPSILRIQQVVRGDSAAYFCASSPNRRGLLLQETQYFGPGTRLLVL.

This clonotype was recorded many times. V gene TRBV12-3 or TRBV12-4 combines with J gene TRBJ2-2; D is undetermined. The V end lost 6 bases, the J end lost 5 bases, and 13 bases lay between the germline ends. There are 14 residues in the CDR3. CDR3 sequence: CASRPRRFTGELFF. The CDR3, as DNA: TGTGCCAGCAGGCCGAGGCGTTTTACCGGGGAGCTGTTTTTT.

The genes are TRBV6-5 and TRBJ2-3, with 12 nucleotides matching TRBD2. CDR1 and CDR2 (germline): MNHEY, SVGAGI. This CDR3 contains 18 residues. The junction had 6 bases not matched to a gene; V was cut back by 0 bases and J by 2 bases. The CDR3 DNA is TGTGCCAGCAGTTACTCTCCTAGCGGGAGGGCCCCCACAGATACGCAGTATTTT. It encodes CASSYSPSGRAPTDTQYF.

The V and J genes are TRBV7-9 and TRBJ2-1; the match to TRBD2 covers 8 bases. Germline trimming cut 5 bases from V and 4 bases from J; bases unmatched to any gene: 7. Germline CDR1 is SEHNR and CDR2 is FQNEAQ (reference sequence). This CDR3 spans 15 amino acids. In nucleotides, the CDR3 is TGTGCCAGCAGCCAGCGGGAGACGGGATACAATGAGCAGTTCTTC. This translates into CASSQRETGYNEQFF.

This clonotype occurred a few times. The CDR3 sequence is CASSPSRRGGGDTQYF. CDR3 nucleotide sequence: TGTGCCAGCAGCCCCTCAAGGCGGGGGGGCGGAGATACGCAGTATTTT. This chain links TRBV7-6 with TRBJ2-3; 9 nucleotides align to TRBD2. This CDR3 comprises 16 residues. V shed 5 bases, J shed 5 bases, and the junction held 11 bases outside the gene matches. Germline CDR1 is SGHVS and CDR2 is FNYEAQ.

V is TRBV5-1 and J is TRBJ2-3, with D possibly TRBD2 on 6 matching bases. The CDR3 runs to 16 residues. CDR1 is SGHRS, CDR2 YFSETQ, per germline. The V end was cut by 6 bases, the J end by 4 bases, with 21 bases between. CDR3 in amino acids: CASTRGGGIRADTQYF. The CDR3 DNA sequence: TGCGCCAGCACCCGGGGCGGAGGGATTCGGGCAGATACGCAGTATTTT.

This clonotype was counted only a few times. The gene calls are TRBV6-2 or TRBV6-3 and TRBJ2-1; 13 nucleotides match TRBD2. CDR3 length: 16 amino acids. V lost 5 bases to trimming and J lost 12 bases; unmatched junction nucleotides: 13. The germline V gene encodes CDR1 MNHEY and CDR2 SVGEGT. As DNA, the CDR3 is TGTGCCAGCAGTCGCAGACTAGCGGGGGGACCGGGAGTGCAGTTCTTC. This sequence encodes CASSRRLAGGPGVQFF.

This clonotype was seen only a few times. The chain uses TRBV6-2 or TRBV6-3 and TRBJ1-1; D gene unclear. The germline V and J ends were trimmed by 2 bases and 2 bases, with 9 bases remaining between them. This CDR3 has 14 amino acids. The germline V gene has CDR1 MNHEY and CDR2 SVGEGT. As DNA, the CDR3 is TGTGCCAGCAGTTACCATACAAGTAACACTGAAGCTTTCTTT. Encoded protein: CASSYHTSNTEAFF.

This clonotype was seen repeatedly, ten times or more. V gene TRBV12-3 or TRBV12-4 combines with J gene TRBJ2-3; 10 bases line up with TRBD2. The CDR3 extends over 16 amino acids. V dropped 3 bases and J dropped 1; count of bases not matched to a gene: 4. CDR3 DNA sequence: TGTGCCAGCAGTTTTAGCGGGGGGCGTCGCACAGATACGCAGTATTTT. Translated: CASSFSGGRRTDTQYF.

The chain employs TRBV5-1 and TRBJ2-3; D possibly corresponds to TRBD2 (5 bases). Per germline, CDR1 SGHRS and CDR2 YFSETQ. The CDR3 covers 14 residues. With 0 bases removed from V and 2 bases from J, the gap between germline ends came to 7 bases. CDR3 in DNA: TGCGCCAGCAGCTTGGTCGGGAACACAGATACGCAGTATTTT. It is translated as CASSLVGNTDTQYF.

This clonotype turned up a few times. CDR3 nucleotides: TGTGCCAGACGTCTAGCCAAAAACATTCAGTACTTC. This codes for CARRLAKNIQYF. The V call is TRBV27, the J call TRBJ2-4; D remains unclear. CDR1 is MNHEY, CDR2 SMNVEV, per germline (reference sequence). Trimming stripped 9 bases from V and 0 bases from J, with 6 bases between. This CDR3 is built from 12 residues.

The table lists this clonotype with a few counts. The J gene is TRBJ2-6, the V gene TRBV20-1; D is possibly TRBD2 (7 bases). The CDR3 runs 17 residues. V was cut by 3 bases and J by 3 bases, with 18 bases left in between. Germline V gives CDR1 DFQATT, CDR2 SNEGSKA (reference sequence). CDR3 nucleotide sequence: TGCAGTGCTAGTTCACCCAAGGGGGGGCGTGGGGCCAACGTCCTGACTTTC. This translates into CSASSPKGGRGANVLTF.